This TCR beta chain was recovered during a study of cytotoxic CD8 clonotypes in ibrutinib-treated CLL. Study at large: Included were 11 to 12 relapsed/refractory and approximately 15 treatment-naive patients, of whom roughly 17 were IGHV unmutated. Responses: 24 partial, 2 complete; after median approximately 67 months, about 15 stayed remitted, approximately twelve progressed.

Findings of the study overall: Higher circulating CD8+ T-cell counts strongly accompanied higher baseline clonality, above age-matched healthy donors.

Per germline, CDR1 GTSNPN and CDR2 SVGIG (reference sequence). V lost 0 bases, J lost 0 bases, and 4 bases lay in between. The CDR3 sequence is 13 residues long. This clone was detected only once. The antigen is not known. Sequencing used immunoSEQ multiplex PCR; TCRdb keeps in-frame clones, though not all of them. The sample has some 150,000 clones, 79% seen once. The starting material was PBMCs, obtained after 12 months of ibrutinib treatment. This TCR was sampled from a human donor with chronic lymphocytic leukemia. The chain joins TRBV30 to TRBJ2-3; D gene uncertain. In DNA, the CDR3 is TGTGCCTGGAGTGTAGTGAGCACAGATACGCAGTATTTT. This codes for CAWSVVSTDTQYF.